Included here is one T cell receptor (beta chain) sequence, with context. The data belong to a study of control samples from healthy donors and cancer patients. Sequencing was performed with immunoSEQ multiplex PCR; in TCRdb, only in-frame clones are kept and a portion is missing. Of approximately 110,000 clones in the sample, roughly nine tenths were seen once. The CDR3 contains 16 residues. Looked up from germline, CDR1 is MDHEN and CDR2 is SYDVKM. The trim removed 4 bases at V and 4 bases at J, leaving 10 bases unmatched. Sequenced: blood. This receptor was obtained from a woman aged 18 to 35 in good health. The gene calls are TRBV28 and TRBJ2-3; 8 nucleotides match TRBD1. The CDR3 DNA is TGTGCCAGCAGTTCCCTCGGACAGGGTTGGGCAGATACGCAGTATTTT. Amino acids: CASSSLGQGWADTQYF. The variable domain in full, with the rest retrieved from reference TRBV28 and TRBJ2-3, is DVKVTQSSRYLVKRTGEKVFLECVQDMDHENMFWYRQDPGLGLRLIYFSYDVKMKEKGDIPEGYSVSREKKERFSLILESASTNQTSMYLCASSSLGQGWADTQYFGPGTRLTVL.